Listed below are T cell receptor beta chains from one sample, sequenced in a study of tumor-infiltrating lymphocytes in primary liver carcinoma. From the multiplex PCR reads, TCRdb called clonotypes with MiXCR, one entry per CDR3 protein. The table lists about 310,000 distinct CDR3 sequences, roughly three fifths of them singletons. What was sequenced was peripheral blood. These receptors originate from a woman younger than 45 with primary liver carcinoma and hepatitis B virus infection. Each CDR3 is given without its conserved first and last residue.

V | CDR3
TRBV7-9 | ASSPGQYNEKLF
TRBV6-1 | ASSETGYGYT
TRBV5-4 | ASSLGLADTGELF
TRBV11-3 | ASSLVNGSKETQY
TRBV5-1 | ASSLRALGTQY
TRBV5-4 | AMMPSSSYNEQF
TRBV7-9 | ASSSYRGVGSPLH
TRBV12-3/TRBV12-4 | ASSLGQSSYEQY
TRBV29-1 | SGRLAGGTGELF
TRBV7-9 | ASSLNQGMHEQY
TRBV6-5 | ASSYGTGREMNTEAF
TRBV29-1 | SVGLPNVAREQF
TRBV5-6 | ASSRQLYEQY
TRBV7-9 | ASSLDKSTDTQY
TRBV11-2 | ANGISGRNEQF
TRBV5-6 | ACSFTGGNYYRYEQY
TRBV4-3 | ASSQGQGEETQY
TRBV4-3 | ASSQSAALTDTQY
TRBV5-6 | ASSSEYGVSYEQY
TRBV11-2 | GSSFRGDYEQY
TRBV12-3/TRBV12-4 | ASSRLDTGIDQSQH
TRBV6-2/TRBV6-3 | ASSYGVRYEQY